This entry is about one T cell receptor (beta chain). The antigen remains unidentified. These data are taken from a study of T cells in localized non-small cell lung cancer. Study-level findings and limits: Paired adjacent lung recovered a median around 62 of the top 100 tumor clones. The study sequenced only one region of the tumor. As a result, intratumor heterogeneity could not be excluded and remains possible.

Deletions cut 6 bases from V and 4 bases from J, with 19 bases between. Germline V CDR1 and CDR2: KGHSH, LQKENI. This CDR3 contains 15 residues. This table comes from immunoSEQ multiplex PCR, and its TCRdb copy is limited to in-frame clones, with some not included. Here the sample spans more than 20,000 clones, 70% to 90% being singletons. Specimen: PBMCs, collected before any cancer treatment. This TCR was sampled from a man aged 40-75 years with stage II squamous cell lung carcinoma. This sequence joins TRBV18 and TRBJ2-7; either TRBD1 or TRBD2 may fit D (6 bases each). CDR3 sequence (DNA): TGTGCCAGCTCGGGGGGTGGGACACCCTTTTACGAGCAGTACTTC. Its protein product is CASSGGGTPFYEQYF.